This record covers a single TCR beta chain. Its antigen is currently not known. Per-nucleotide qualities are absent, and no much larger clonotype sits a single base away. The junction shows trimming of 3 bases on V and 2 bases on J, plus 23 bases between the germline ends. The germline V gene (reference sequence) sets CDR1 to SEHNR and CDR2 to FQNEAQ. CDR3 length: 18 amino acids, cysteine to phenylalanine. The retained sequence is limited to the CDR3, 54 bases, with the frame set at the first base. TCR beta CDR3 regions were amplified from RNA transcripts. The first round of RT-PCR for the TCR CDR3 was performed with the HTBI primer set and the Qiagen OneStep RT-PCR kit. Libraries were constructed in a second round of multiplex PCR, after which size selection and purification were performed. Paired-end sequencing of the libraries was performed with 100 bp reads on an Illumina HiSeq2000. Per the source publication's procedure: SOAPnuke was used to process the raw data, with reads discarded if the reads contained adapters or uncalled bases, had a mean Phred below 15, or lacked an exact constant-primer or identifier match. High-quality paired reads were merged with COPE v1.2.5, and unique nucleotide sequences were defined as clonotypes. Clonotypes were aligned to IMGT TRBV, TRBD and TRBJ reference segments using MiTCR v1.1. Analysis was restricted to V-J combinations with a frequency above 0.0001, which covered about 99% of repertoires. A TCS score was defined as the ratio of F50 (clonal expansion) to E x V (chaos), with BLOSUM62-based TCRdist applied between CDR3 peptides within each V-J. Welch's t-statistics and random forest reduced roughly 500 V-J features to 13, which were used in a naive Bayes classifier (R e1071). Thyroid-blood repertoire similarity was quantified with the Morisita-Horn index. Starting from the raw public reads, TCRdb applied fastp trimming at Q25, assembled clones with MiXCR and retained in-frame beta chains. When rows share a CDR3 protein, they turn into one entry using the most common DNA and genes. Here the V and J calls rest on TCRdb's processing, not on the authors' analysis. This sample is represented by 450,000 to 700,000 distinct CDR3 sequences; more than 45% of them were singletons. About 8.3% of the sample is taken by the ten largest.

Graves' hyperthyroidism was defined as stable when no progression to ophthalmopathy occurred over 18 months of follow-up. Hyperthyroidism patients were newly diagnosed, with disease duration under 2 months, and aged 18 to 65 years. Patients with uncontrolled infections, other autoimmune diseases, pregnancy or lactation were excluded. Diagnoses relied on clinical symptoms, serum thyroxine and TRAb, thyroid ultrasound and orbital computed tomography. Total RNA was extracted with Trizol reagent, and quality was checked on an Agilent 2100 Bioanalyzer. These data belong to a study of T cells in Graves' hyperthyroidism and ophthalmopathy (dated by TCRdb to the late 2010s). For context, the study as a whole: TCR V-J signatures able to tell the groups apart were searched for in a discovery cohort of approximately 95 patients, of whom roughly 42 had Graves' ophthalmopathy and 57 had stable Graves' hyperthyroidism. The study also compared thyroid tissue and blood T-cell repertoires from 6 or 7 Graves' hyperthyroidism patients. The paper describes TCR Vbeta CDR3 sequencing of 135 peripheral blood samples, made up of approximately 40 ophthalmopathy patients, more than 70 hyperthyroidism patients and approximately 17 progressor patients. Prospective prediction of ophthalmopathy was tested in an independent validation cohort consisting of roughly 20 hyperthyroidism patients and approximately 16 patients who later progressed to ophthalmopathy. Once sampling was done, hyperthyroidism patients were given methimazole at a starting dose of 30 mg daily, whereas ophthalmopathy patients were given high-dose intravenous methylprednisolone. The roughly 100 discovery patients were randomly divided into training and test sets at a 7:3 ratio.

The paper as a whole reports these results and caveats: A 13 V-J signature model separated ophthalmopathy from stable hyperthyroidism, with 87.88% sensitivity and 81.08% specificity in cross-validation and 80%/75% in testing. In validation, progression to ophthalmopathy was predicted by the model with 70.59% sensitivity and under 85% specificity, a median of roughly six months before onset. No statistical method was used to set the sample size in advance, and investigators knew the group allocation. Most expanded thyroid clonotypes (frequency above 0.001) were also detected in blood, a finding suggesting that blood repertoires may reflect thyroid immune responses.

The source of this sequence is a woman younger than 30 with Graves' hyperthyroidism. The sample was peripheral blood or thyroid tissue (not recorded which). The sequence joins TRBV7-9 to TRBJ2-7; a tentative D call is TRBD1 (7 bases match). In nucleotide form, the sequence is TGTGCCAGCAGCTTCGACAGGGTGGAGGGACCACTTCCCTACGAGCAGTACTTC. Its product reads: CASSFDRVEGPLPYEQYF.